Listed here are 20 T cell receptor beta chains from one sample, sequenced in a study of T cells in Graves' hyperthyroidism and ophthalmopathy. Regions amplified from RNA transcripts were the TCR beta CDR3 regions. HTBI primers were used for first-round RT-PCR of the TCR CDR3. TCRdb processed the multiplex PCR reads anew with MiXCR; each CDR3 protein has one entry. This table has a few hundred thousand distinct CDR3 sequences, 40% to 55% appearing once. What was sequenced was peripheral blood or thyroid tissue (not recorded which). The receptors were sampled from a woman between 18 and 29 years old with Graves' hyperthyroidism.

The chain uses TRBV2 and TRBJ2-2; 7 bases fit TRBD2. CDR1 is SNHLY and CDR2 is FYNNEI in the germline V gene. The trim removed 5 bases at V and 6 bases at J, leaving 12 bases unmatched. The CDR3 extends over 16 amino acids. Written as DNA, the CDR3 is TGTGCCAGCAGTTCTCACTTGGACCGGGGGGCCGGGGAGCTGTTTTTT. Translation gives CASSSHLDRGAGELFF. Variable domain in full (rest from reference TRBV2 and TRBJ2-2): EPEVTQTPSHQVTQMGQEVILRCVPISNHLYFYWYRQILGQKVEFLVSFYNNEISEKSEIFDDQFSVERPDGSNFTLKIRSTKLEDSAMYFCASSSHLDRGAGELFFGEGSRLTVL.

The rearrangement links TRBV7-9 to TRBJ2-7; 11 positions agree with TRBD2. The V and J ends lost 11 bases and 4 bases, in that order; junction bases with no gene match: 13. Germline CDR1 is SEHNR and CDR2 is FQNEAQ (reference sequence). The CDR3 consists of 15 residues. The CDR3 region is CAWSVKLAGGYEQYF. The DNA of the CDR3 is TGTGCCTGGAGTGTAAAGCTAGCGGGAGGATACGAGCAGTACTTC.

This clonotype counts as medium-sized. V usage is TRBV10-3 and J usage is TRBJ1-1, with D unclear. The V gene lost 4 bases and the J gene lost 1 base, with 7 bases spanning the gap. The germline gives CDR1 ENHRY, CDR2 SYGVKD. The length of the CDR3 is 13 residues. This CDR3 is CAISGAGNTEAFF. DNA for the CDR3: TGTGCCATCAGTGGGGCCGGGAACACTGAAGCTTTCTTT.

V usage is TRBV20-1 and J usage is TRBJ1-1, with a weak D call TRBD1 (6 bases). V lost 8 bases to trimming and J lost 4 bases, with 17 bases between them. Germline lookup yields CDR1 DFQATT and CDR2 SNEGSKA (reference sequence). CDR3 length: 13 amino acids. The DNA of the CDR3 is TGCAGTTACCGGGGGAAGGGGGGCACTGAAGCTTTCTTT. It codes for CSYRGKGGTEAFF.

This clonotype showed up many times. The chain recombines TRBV5-1 with TRBJ2-2; 7 bases map to TRBD2. J gave up 5 bases and V 3 bases, and 10 bases lay outside the gene matches. Germline CDR1 SGHRS, CDR2 YFSETQ. The CDR3 has 16 amino acids. The CDR3 nucleotides are TGCGCCAGCAGCTCCGGACTAGTCCCGGGAACCGGGGAGCTGTTTTTT. Its translation: CASSSGLVPGTGELFF.

The chain is built from TRBV12-3 or TRBV12-4 and TRBJ2-3; tentatively, D is TRBD1 or TRBD2 (5 bases each). V was cut by 6 bases and J by 5 bases, with 21 bases left in between. This CDR3 has 16 residues. The chain's CDR3 is CASRGRGTGGIDTQYF. CDR3 nucleotide sequence: TGTGCCAGCAGAGGACGGGGAACAGGTGGAATAGATACGCAGTATTTT.

As regards this clonotype: The junction departs from the called germline gene at one end, perhaps through a read error. This chain links TRBV12-3 or TRBV12-4 with TRBJ1-1; 7 positions match TRBD1. CDR3 length equals 17 residues. The CDR3 DNA reads TGTGCCAGCAGTTTACCATGGTCAGGGGGGGAGGTTACTGGAGCTTTCTTT. Its protein is CASSLPWSGGEVTGAFF.

This clonotype showed up just a few times. V usage is TRBV30 and J usage is TRBJ1-2; tentative D call: TRBD1 (5 bases). The germline V gene has CDR1 GTSNPN and CDR2 SVGIG (reference sequence). The CDR3 extends over 12 amino acids. V was pared by 2 bases and J by 9 bases, with 13 bases between. CDR3 residues: CAWSLMGHRYTF. Written as DNA, the CDR3 is TGTGCCTGGAGTCTTATGGGGCATCGCTACACCTTC.

A note on this clonotype: Relative to the germline gene, one junction end is altered; a read error may explain this. The chain employs TRBV7-9 and TRBJ1-6, with a tentative D call TRBD1 (5 bases). The CDR3 extends over 14 amino acids. Germline-derived CDR1 and CDR2 are SEHNR and FQNEAQ (reference sequence). The CDR3 is CASSLQAERSSLHF. The CDR3 DNA is TGCGCCAGCAGCTTACAGGCCGAGCGTTCATCCCTCCACTTT. The full variable domain, in which reference TRBV7-9 and TRBJ1-6 provide the parts outside the CDR3, is DTGVSQNPRHKITKRGQNVTFRCDPISEHNRLYWYRQTLGQGPEFLTYFQNEAQLEKSRLLSDRFSAERPKGSFSTLEIQRTEQGDSAMYLCASSLQAERSSLHFGNGTRLTVT.

This clonotype was seen at least ten times. V and J are TRBV6-5 and TRBJ1-1, with D perhaps matching TRBD1 (6 bases). V was shortened by 7 bases and J by 1 base, with 13 bases between the two germline ends. Per germline, CDR1 MNHEY and CDR2 SVGAGI. CDR3 size: 14 residues. CDR3 bases: TGTGCCAGCAAGGAGGGGGGCACGAACACTGAAGCTTTCTTT. This sequence encodes CASKEGGTNTEAFF.

The chain couples TRBV24-1 to TRBJ1-4; 9 bases match TRBD1. With V trimmed by 1 base and J by 7 bases, 3 bases remained unmatched. Germline assignment: CDR1 KGHDR and CDR2 SFDVKD. The CDR3 contains 15 residues. CDR3 amino acids: CATSDFGTGSEKLFF. The CDR3 bases are TGTGCCACCAGTGATTTCGGGACAGGGAGTGAAAAACTGTTTTTT.

This clonotype was counted a single time. The gene calls are TRBV12-5 and TRBJ1-6; the D gene is possibly TRBD1 (6 bases). V lost 6 bases, J lost 5 bases, and 14 bases lay in between. Germline-derived CDR1 and CDR2 are LGHNT and FRNRAP. CDR3 length: 15 residues. CDR3 sequence: CASGPGQLNNSPLHF. The CDR3 DNA reads TGTGCTAGTGGCCCCGGACAGCTGAATAATTCACCCCTCCACTTT. Based on the CDR3 plus reference TRBV12-5 and TRBJ1-6, the full variable domain is DARVTQTPRHKVTEMGQEVTMRCQPILGHNTVFWYRQTMMQGLELLAYFRNRAPLDDSGMPKDRFSAEMPDATLATLKIQPSEPRDSAVYFCASGPGQLNNSPLHFGNGTRLTVT.

At least ten counts were recorded for this clonotype. This rearrangement joins TRBV29-1 to TRBJ2-7; TRBD2 matches 9 bases. The CDR3 sequence is 18 residues long. V was pared by 3 bases and J by 0 bases, with 15 bases of the junction left unmatched. Per germline, CDR1 SQVTM and CDR2 ANQGSEA. CDR3 protein: CSVDLGGSGSYSSYEQYF. The DNA of the CDR3 is TGCAGCGTTGATCTGGGTGGTAGCGGGAGCTACAGCTCCTACGAGCAGTACTTC.

V is TRBV14 and J is TRBJ2-2; no clear D. The V gene lost 1 base and the J gene lost 1 base, with 7 bases spanning the gap. The CDR3 contains 15 residues. CDR1 and CDR2 from the germline V gene are SGHDN and FVKESK. Here the CDR3 reads CASSQAPVNTGELFF. CDR3 DNA sequence: TGTGCCAGCAGCCAAGCTCCCGTGAACACCGGGGAGCTGTTTTTT.

The gene calls are TRBV7-9 and TRBJ2-7; 11 positions match TRBD2. TRBJ2-5 matches the DNA end more closely, so the J call is doubtful. CDR1 and CDR2 (germline): SEHNR, FQNEAQ (reference sequence). CDR3 length equals 19 residues. CDR3 sequence: CASSPEGIWGLADQETQYF. DNA for the CDR3: TGTGCCAGCAGCCCAGAGGGGATATGGGGACTAGCGGACCAAGAGACCCAGTACTTC.

The genes are TRBV12-3 or TRBV12-4 and TRBJ2-1; no definite D call. V lost 4 bases to trimming and J lost 6 bases, with 10 bases between them. The CDR3 runs 13 residues. CDR3 coding DNA: TGTGCCAGCAGTTCCGACTCAAGCAATGAGCAGTTCTTC. Translated, it gives CASSSDSSNEQFF.

This chain uses TRBV7-2 with TRBJ1-4, with 7 nucleotides matching TRBD1. Germline CDR1 SGHTA, CDR2 FQGNSA. This CDR3 has 14 residues. J lost 6 bases, V lost 6 bases, and 7 bases had no gene match. The CDR3 nucleotides are TGTGCCAGCAGAAGGGGGGGGACAGATGAAAAACTGTTTTTT. This translates into CASRRGGTDEKLFF.

This clonotype appeared many times. V usage is TRBV12-3 or TRBV12-4 and J usage is TRBJ1-5; 9 nucleotides align to TRBD1. After removal of 4 bases from V and 6 bases from J, the junction contained 4 bases not matched to a gene. The CDR3 extends over 14 amino acids. CDR3 protein: CASSSQGARQPQHF. In DNA form, the CDR3 reads TGTGCCAGCAGTTCACAGGGGGCACGTCAGCCCCAGCATTTT.

The chain couples TRBV2 to TRBJ2-5; TRBD2 aligns across 7 bases. Per the germline V gene, CDR1 is SNHLY and CDR2 is FYNNEI. This CDR3 region has 15 residues. V gave up 4 bases and J gave up 5 bases; unmatched junction bases: 10. The CDR3, as DNA: TGTGCCAGCAGTGGAGCGGGACGAGGGCGTGAGACCCAGTACTTC. Translation: CASSGAGRGRETQYF.

This clonotype appeared many times. The chain links TRBV7-3 to TRBJ2-7; no firm D call. Germline V gene lookup returns CDR1 SGHTA and CDR2 FQGTGA. CDR3 length: 14 amino acids. The germline V and J ends were trimmed by 6 bases and 4 bases, with 16 bases remaining between them. CDR3 coding DNA: TGTGCCAGCAGTCAATCCCGTAGTGGTTACGAGCAGTACTTC. It specifies CASSQSRSGYEQYF.